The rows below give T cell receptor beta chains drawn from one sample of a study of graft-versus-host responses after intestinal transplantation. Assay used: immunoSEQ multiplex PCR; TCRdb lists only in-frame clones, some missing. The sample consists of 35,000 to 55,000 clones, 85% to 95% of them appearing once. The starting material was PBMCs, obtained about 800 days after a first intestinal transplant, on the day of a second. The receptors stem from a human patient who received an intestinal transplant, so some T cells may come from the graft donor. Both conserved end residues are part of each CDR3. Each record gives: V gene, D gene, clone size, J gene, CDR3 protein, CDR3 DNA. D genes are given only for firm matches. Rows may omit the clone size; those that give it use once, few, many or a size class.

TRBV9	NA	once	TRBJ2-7	CASSVGTFWYEQYF	TGTGCCAGCAGCGTTGGGACTTTTTGGTACGAGCAGTACTTC
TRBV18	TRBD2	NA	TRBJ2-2	CASSPSLAGVVGELFF	TGTGCCAGCTCACCGTCGCTAGCGGGAGTGGTCGGGGAGCTGTTTTTT
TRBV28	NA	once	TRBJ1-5	CASSSYSGLNQPQHF	TGTGCCAGCAGTTCCTACTCTGGACTGAATCAGCCCCAGCATTTT
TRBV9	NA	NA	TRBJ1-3	CASTNRLDSGNTIYF	TGCGCCAGCACCAACCGACTGGACTCTGGAAACACCATATATTTT
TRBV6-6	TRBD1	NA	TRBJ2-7	CASSDPGTVAYEQYF	TGTGCCAGCAGCGACCCCGGGACAGTTGCCTACGAGCAGTACTTC
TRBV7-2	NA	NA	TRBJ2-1	CASSPNSLGDYNEQFF	TGTGCCAGCAGCCCTAACTCGCTCGGGGATTACAATGAGCAGTTCTTC
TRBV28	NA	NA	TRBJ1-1	CASSLVGAEAFF	TGTGCCAGCAGCCTGGTGGGGGCCGAAGCTTTCTTT
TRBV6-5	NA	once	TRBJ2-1	CASSYAKKNEQFF	TGTGCCAGCAGTTACGCGAAAAAGAATGAGCAGTTCTTC
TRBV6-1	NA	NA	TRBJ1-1	CASYFFSGLAEAFF	TGTGCCAGCTACTTTTTCTCAGGACTCGCTGAAGCTTTCTTT
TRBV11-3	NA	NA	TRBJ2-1	CASSLGGSGNEQFF	TGTGCCAGCAGCCTAGGCGGTTCGGGGAATGAGCAGTTCTTC
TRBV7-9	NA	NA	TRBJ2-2	CASSSTGADTGELFF	TGTGCCAGCAGCTCCACCGGGGCAGACACCGGGGAGCTGTTTTTT
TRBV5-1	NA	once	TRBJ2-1	CASSLWSHNEQFF	TGCGCCAGCAGCTTGTGGAGTCACAATGAGCAGTTCTTC
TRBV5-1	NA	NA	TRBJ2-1	CASSLGLMEQFF	TGCGCCAGCAGCTTGGGGTTAATGGAGCAGTTCTTC
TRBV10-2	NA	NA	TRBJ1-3	CASRDSDSGNTIYF	TGCGCCAGCAGAGACAGTGACTCTGGAAACACCATATATTTT
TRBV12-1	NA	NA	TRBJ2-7	CASSSVPMSPGLPAYEQYF	TGTGCCAGCAGCTCTGTCCCCATGTCCCCGGGACTACCTGCCTACGAGCAGTACTTC
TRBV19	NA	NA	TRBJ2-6	CASSIYPGANVLTF	TGTGCCAGTAGTATTTACCCTGGGGCCAACGTCCTGACTTTC
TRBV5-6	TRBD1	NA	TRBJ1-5	CASSRQGSNQPQHF	TGTGCCAGCAGCAGACAGGGTAGCAATCAGCCCCAGCATTTT
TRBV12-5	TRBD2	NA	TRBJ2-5	CASGLVRLAGGKKETQYF	TGTGCTAGTGGTTTGGTAAGACTAGCGGGAGGGAAAAAAGAGACCCAGTACTTC
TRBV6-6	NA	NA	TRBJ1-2	CASRAPGGPTYGYTF	TGTGCCAGCAGGGCACCCGGGGGGCCCACCTATGGCTACACCTTC
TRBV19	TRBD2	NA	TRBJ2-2	CASTATSGYTGELFF	TGTGCCAGTACAGCGACTAGCGGATACACCGGGGAGCTGTTTTTT
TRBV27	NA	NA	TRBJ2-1	CASSLGRDNEQFF	TGTGCCAGCAGTTTGGGTAGAGACAATGAGCAGTTCTTC
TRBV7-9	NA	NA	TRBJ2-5	CASSLQGQYQETQYF	TGTGCCAGCAGCTTACAGGGGCAGTACCAAGAGACCCAGTACTTC
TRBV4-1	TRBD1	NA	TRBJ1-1	CASSQGDRMNTEAFF	TGCGCCAGCAGCCAGGGGGACAGGATGAACACTGAAGCTTTCTTT
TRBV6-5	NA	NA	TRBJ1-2	CASSYSGRGDYGYTF	TGTGCCAGCAGTTACTCGGGCAGGGGAGACTATGGCTACACCTTC
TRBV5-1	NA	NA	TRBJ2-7	CASSPTGPHEQYF	TGCGCCAGCAGCCCAACTGGGCCCCACGAGCAGTACTTC
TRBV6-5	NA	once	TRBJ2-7	CASSYSTAGNEQYF	TGTGCCAGCAGTTACTCGACGGCAGGGAATGAGCAGTACTTC
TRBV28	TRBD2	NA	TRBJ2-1	CASTREGAYNEQFF	TGTGCCAGCACACGGGAGGGGGCCTACAATGAGCAGTTCTTC
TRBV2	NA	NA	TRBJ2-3	CASYIDTQYF	TGTGCCAGCTATATAGATACGCAGTATTTT
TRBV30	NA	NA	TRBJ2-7	CATGTIYEQYF	TGTGCGACCGGGACCATATACGAGCAGTACTTC
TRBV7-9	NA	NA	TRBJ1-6	CASGETENNSPLHF	TGTGCCAGCGGGGAGACAGAGAATAATTCACCCCTCCACTTT
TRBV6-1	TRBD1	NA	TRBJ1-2	CASRGTGTYGYTF	TGTGCCAGCAGGGGGACAGGCACCTATGGCTACACCTTC
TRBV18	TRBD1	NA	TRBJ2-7	CASSPGTGIYEQYF	TGTGCCAGCTCACCGGGGACAGGGATCTACGAGCAGTACTTC
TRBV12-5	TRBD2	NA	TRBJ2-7	CASGFILAGGPSYEQYF	TGTGCTAGTGGTTTCATCCTAGCGGGAGGGCCCTCCTACGAGCAGTACTTC
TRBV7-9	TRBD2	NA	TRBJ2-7	CASSPGTSYEQYF	TGTGCCAGCAGCCCCGGGACTAGCTACGAGCAGTACTTC
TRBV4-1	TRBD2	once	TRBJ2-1	CASSQDTSGRDNEQFF	TGCGCCAGCAGCCAAGATACTAGCGGGAGGGACAATGAGCAGTTCTTC
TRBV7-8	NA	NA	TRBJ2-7	CASSRTYEQYF	TGTGCCAGCAGTCGGACATACGAGCAGTACTTC
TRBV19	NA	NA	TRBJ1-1	CASTLLGNTEAFF	TGTGCCAGTACCTTACTCGGGAACACTGAAGCTTTCTTT
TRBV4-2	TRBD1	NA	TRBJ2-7	CASSPGTGGYEQYF	TGTGCCAGCAGCCCCGGGACAGGGGGTTACGAGCAGTACTTC
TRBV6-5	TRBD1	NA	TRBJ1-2	CASSPDRGYGHTF	TGTGCCAGCAGCCCGGACAGGGGCTATGGCCACACCTTC
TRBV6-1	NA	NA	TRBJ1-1	CASKLIGANTEAFF	TGTGCCAGCAAATTGATCGGGGCGAACACTGAAGCTTTCTTT
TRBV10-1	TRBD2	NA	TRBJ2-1	CASSESAAGGSREQFF	TGCGCCAGCAGTGAGTCAGCAGCGGGAGGGAGCAGGGAGCAGTTCTTC
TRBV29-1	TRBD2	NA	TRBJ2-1	CSVVTSGSYNEQFF	TGCAGCGTTGTCACTAGCGGGAGTTACAATGAGCAGTTCTTC
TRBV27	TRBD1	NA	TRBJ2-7	CASSRHRGQVEQYF	TGTGCCAGCAGTCGCCACAGGGGGCAGGTCGAGCAGTACTTC
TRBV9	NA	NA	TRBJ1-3	CASSDEGLGNTIYF	TGTGCCAGCAGCGACGAGGGGCTTGGAAACACCATATATTTT
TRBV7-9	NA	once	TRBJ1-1	CASSLALKGNTEAFF	TGTGCCAGCAGCTTAGCGTTAAAGGGGAACACTGAAGCTTTCTTT
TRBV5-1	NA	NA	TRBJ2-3	CASSLAPGTDTQYF	TGCGCCAGCAGCTTGGCCCCCGGCACAGATACGCAGTATTTT
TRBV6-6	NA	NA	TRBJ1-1	CASRGLQGTRPFF	TGTGCCAGCAGAGGACTTCAGGGGACCAGACCTTTCTTT
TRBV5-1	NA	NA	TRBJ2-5	CASNGGGGAQETQYF	TGCGCCAGCAACGGGGGTGGAGGGGCTCAAGAGACCCAGTACTTC
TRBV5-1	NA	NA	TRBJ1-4	CASGPGTGLEKLFF	TGCGCCAGCGGGCCCGGGACGGGCCTTGAAAAACTGTTTTTT
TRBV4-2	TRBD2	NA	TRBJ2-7	CASSQASGEGSYEQYF	TGTGCCAGCAGCCAGGCTAGCGGGGAAGGGTCCTACGAGCAGTACTTC
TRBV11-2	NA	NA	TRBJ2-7	CASSLQVGWLLGEQYF	TGTGCCAGCAGCTTACAGGTCGGCTGGCTCCTCGGAGAGCAGTACTTC
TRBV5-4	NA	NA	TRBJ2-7	CASSSGRYEQYF	TGTGCCAGCAGCTCAGGGCGCTACGAGCAGTACTTC
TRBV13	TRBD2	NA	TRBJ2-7	CASSSGTTAYEQYF	TGTGCCAGCAGCTCCGGGACTACGGCCTACGAGCAGTACTTC
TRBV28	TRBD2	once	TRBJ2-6	CASSSGGGGANVLTF	TGTGCCAGCAGTTCGGGGGGAGGTGGGGCCAACGTCCTGACTTTC
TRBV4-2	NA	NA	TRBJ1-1	CASSQATTEAFF	TGTGCCAGCAGCCAGGCAACCACTGAAGCTTTCTTT
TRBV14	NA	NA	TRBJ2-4	CASSQSRGLAKNIQYF	TGTGCCAGCAGCCAAAGTAGGGGCCTAGCCAAAAACATTCAGTACTTC
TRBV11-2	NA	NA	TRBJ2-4	CASSLSPGVDIQYF	TGTGCCAGCAGCTTAAGTCCGGGTGTAGACATTCAGTACTTC
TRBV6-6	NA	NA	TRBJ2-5	CASKGGGETQYF	TGTGCCAGCAAAGGAGGGGGAGAGACCCAGTACTTC
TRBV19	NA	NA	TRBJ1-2	CASSRPRPGVSGYTF	TGTGCCAGTAGCCGACCCCGCCCAGGGGTGTCCGGCTACACCTTC